This T cell receptor beta chain was captured by sequencing in a study of regulatory T cells in long-lasting Graves disease. Germline V CDR1 and CDR2: SNHLY, FYNNEI. The CDR3 extends over 14 amino acids. Trimming pared 6 bases from V and 0 bases from J, leaving 9 bases between. In building TCR beta libraries, iRepertoire HTBI primers were used together with Arm-PCR of CDR3 regions. Via MiXCR, TCRdb re-called the multiplex PCR reads, giving one row per CDR3 protein. The sample gives hundreds of thousands of distinct CDR3 sequences, less than 25% of which show up once; under 25% is in the top ten. Specified time point: persistent/refractory GD, antithyroid drugs over 5 years with positive TRAb. RNA isolated from PBMCs was used to make the TCR library. Study-level findings and limits: Newly diagnosed Graves' patients exceeded persistent ones in TCR diversity.

This clonotype was observed at least ten times. Its antigen is undetermined. The sequences come from peripheral blood mononuclear cells (PBMCs), collected when the disease was refractory, from a patient treated with antithyroid drugs. This chain links TRBV2 with TRBJ1-5; D call uncertain. This TCR was sampled from a female donor with Graves disease. The CDR3 is CASREEYSNQPQHF. The DNA for the CDR3 is TGTGCCAGCAGGGAGGAGTATAGCAATCAGCCCCAGCATTTT.